The 21 T cell receptor beta chains listed next were all sequenced from one sample in a study of human T cells and chemical hapten exposure. As for time point: patch test 2, 6 weeks after DPC sensitization. The treatment denotes: therapeutic diphenylcyclopropenone sensitization with weekly scalp DPC. TCRdb processed the RACE reads anew with MiXCR; each CDR3 protein has one entry. The sample contains about 73,000 distinct CDR3 sequences, roughly 8.5% of which appear only once. The sample was whole blood, taken in connection with sensitization to the hapten diphenylcyclopropenone (DPC). Source of these receptors: a woman aged 45 to 65 with alopecia areata. Some clones in this sample may be carry-over from other donors' samples.

The J gene is TRBJ2-7, the V gene TRBV27; no clear D gene. From germline, CDR1 is MNHEY and CDR2 SMNVEV (reference sequence). V was shortened by 6 bases and J by 7 bases, with 16 bases between the two germline ends. The CDR3 is made up of 13 amino acids. CDR3 nucleotides: TGTGCCAGCAGCACCCCGTCGACGCGTGAGCAGTACTTC. Translating gives CASSTPSTREQYF.

This clonotype was seen a few times. The chain recombines TRBV7-9 with TRBJ1-2; possibly TRBD1 for D (5 bases). Trimming shortened V by 10 bases and J by 8 bases, and 11 bases separated the two germline ends. From germline, CDR1 is SEHNR and CDR2 FQNEAQ (reference sequence). This CDR3 has 10 amino acids. CDR3 region: CAILGVGYTF. The CDR3 DNA is TGTGCCATCTTAGGGGTAGGCTACACCTTC.

This clonotype was observed many times. This chain joins TRBV7-8 and TRBJ1-5; 11 nucleotides match TRBD1. J was trimmed by 7 bases and V by 3 bases; bases with no gene match: 8. CDR1 SGHVS and CDR2 FQNEAQ come from the germline V gene. The CDR3 has 16 amino acids. Written as DNA, the CDR3 is TGTGCCAGCAGCTTGGAGGGACAGGGGGGAGACCAGCCCCAGCATTTT. It specifies CASSLEGQGGDQPQHF. The whole variable domain, remainder taken from reference TRBV7-8 and TRBJ1-5, is GAGVSQSPRYKVAKRGQDVALRCDPISGHVSLFWYQQALGQGPEFLTYFQNEAQLDKSGLPSDRFFAERPEGSVSTLKIQRTQQEDSAVYLCASSLEGQGGDQPQHFGDGTRLSIL.

This clonotype was detected only a few times. The rearrangement links TRBV27 to TRBJ2-4; the match to TRBD1 covers 7 bases. This CDR3 is 13 amino acids long. CDR1 and CDR2 (germline): MNHEY, SMNVEV (reference sequence). V gave up 6 bases and J gave up 8 bases; unmatched junction bases: 7. Here the CDR3 DNA reads TGTGCCAGCAGAGAAACAGGGGTACACATTCAGTACTTC. Translated, it gives CASRETGVHIQYF.

This clonotype was recorded at least ten times. The junction does not match germline at one end; this may be a read error. V usage is TRBV2 and J usage is TRBJ1-2, with no clear D. Germline CDR1 and CDR2: SNHLY and FYNNEI. CDR3 size: 14 residues. The CDR3, as DNA: TGTGCCAGCTGTGATCGGACGGACTACTATGGCTACACCTTC. This gives the protein CASCDRTDYYGYTF. The full variable domain, in which reference TRBV2 and TRBJ1-2 provide the parts outside the CDR3, is EPEVTQTPSHQVTQMGQEVILRCVPISNHLYFYWYRQILGQKVEFLVSFYNNEISEKSEIFDDQFSVERPDGSNFTLKIRSTKLEDSAMYFCASCDRTDYYGYTFGSGTRLTVV.

The chain carries TRBV13 and TRBJ1-4; TRBD1 matches at 8 bases. J lost 3 bases, V lost 5 bases, and 8 bases had no gene match. Germline-derived CDR1 and CDR2 are PRHDT and FYEKMQ (reference sequence). This CDR3 region has 16 residues. CDR3 sequence: CASSRQGLLANEKLFF. For the CDR3, the DNA is TGTGCCAGCAGCCGACAGGGGCTTCTAGCTAATGAAAAACTGTTTTTT.

Ten or more counts support this clonotype. CDR3 region: CSVEDGREGYTF. CDR3 sequence (DNA): TGCAGCGTTGAAGATGGCAGGGAGGGCTACACCTTC. The chain joins TRBV29-1 to TRBJ1-2; D may be TRBD1 (5 bases). The germline V gene encodes CDR1 SQVTM and CDR2 ANQGSEA. The germline V and J ends were trimmed by 0 bases and 8 bases, with 10 bases remaining between them. CDR3 length equals 12 residues.

Ten or more counts support this clonotype. The chain recombines TRBV3-1 with TRBJ1-6; D is perhaps TRBD1 (5 bases). V shed 0 bases and J shed 6 bases, with 9 bases lying between them. The CDR3 runs 15 residues. In germline, CDR1 is LGHDT, CDR2 YNNKEL (reference sequence). The CDR3 bases are TGTGCCAGCAGCCAAGAAACAGGAGCTAATTCACCCCTCCACTTT. Amino acid sequence: CASSQETGANSPLHF.

This clonotype was seen at least ten times. CDR3 sequence: CASSFSGANTGELFF. The CDR3 DNA follows: TGTGCCAGCAGTTTTAGCGGGGCTAACACCGGGGAGCTGTTTTTT. This chain joins TRBV27 and TRBJ2-2, with 8 bases that match TRBD2. With 3 bases clipped from V and 2 bases from J, the junction kept 2 bases outside the gene matches. From germline, CDR1 is MNHEY and CDR2 SMNVEV (reference sequence). The CDR3 totals 15 residues.

This clonotype was seen many times. The chain carries TRBV11-3 and TRBJ2-1, with 12 bases fitting TRBD2. V shed 3 bases and J 0 bases; nucleotides not matched to a gene: 3. The CDR3 length is 17 residues. Germline CDR1 reads SGHNT; CDR2 reads YENEEA. CDR3 sequence: CASSLGGLAGSYNEQFF. In DNA, the CDR3 is TGTGCCAGCAGCTTGGGGGGACTAGCGGGCTCCTACAATGAGCAGTTCTTC.

The chain joins TRBV3-1 to TRBJ1-6; D uncertain. Per germline, CDR1 LGHDT and CDR2 YNNKEL (reference sequence). Trimming left V 1 base short and J 9 bases short, with 13 bases between. The CDR3 spans 15 residues. The chain's CDR3 is CASSQGPSWVSPLHF. The CDR3 DNA sequence: TGTGCCAGCAGCCAAGGACCCAGTTGGGTTTCACCCCTCCACTTT.

The chain recombines TRBV20-1 with TRBJ2-1, with D possibly being TRBD2 (6 bases). CDR1 DFQATT and CDR2 SNEGSKA come from the germline V gene (reference sequence). This CDR3 is built from 15 residues. V shed 6 bases and J shed 0 bases, with 15 bases lying between them. CDR3 sequence: CSAPGGSSSYNEQFF. The CDR3 coding sequence is TGCAGTGCCCCTGGGGGGTCGAGCTCCTACAATGAGCAGTTCTTC.

At least ten counts were recorded for this clonotype. V and J are TRBV7-6 and TRBJ1-1, with unresolved D. Trimming left V 4 bases short and J 4 bases short, with 10 bases between. Germline V gives CDR1 SGHVS, CDR2 FNYEAQ. There are 13 residues in the CDR3. CDR3 protein: CASSSGWVTEAFF. CDR3 sequence (DNA): TGTGCCAGCAGCTCTGGTTGGGTCACTGAAGCTTTCTTT.

V is TRBV7-9 and J is TRBJ1-6; TRBD1 matches 8 bases. The CDR3 extends over 15 amino acids. V shed 3 bases and J 7 bases; nucleotides not matched to a gene: 5. Germline lookup yields CDR1 SEHNR and CDR2 FQNEAQ (reference sequence). The chain's CDR3 is CASSFATGDNSPLHF. Written as DNA, the CDR3 is TGTGCCAGCAGCTTTGCGACAGGGGACAATTCACCCCTCCACTTT.

This chain links TRBV10-3 with TRBJ2-7; possible D gene TRBD2, 6 bases. This CDR3 region has 14 residues. Germline loops: CDR1 ENHRY, CDR2 SYGVKD. Trimming took 3 bases from V and 5 from J, leaving 14 bases between them. The CDR3, as DNA: TGTGCCATCAGTGATCGGGACTCCGACGACGAGCAGTACTTC. Encoded protein: CAISDRDSDDEQYF.

This clonotype was counted many times. The V call is TRBV4-2, the J call TRBJ2-3, with TRBD1 identical over 7 bases. The CDR3 sequence is 15 residues long. The junction had 1 base not matched to a gene; V was cut back by 0 bases and J by 1 base. Germline values: CDR1 LGHNA, CDR2 YNFKEQ. In nucleotides, the CDR3 is TGTGCCAGCAGCCAAGAGAGGGGGCGCACAGATACGCAGTATTTT. It specifies CASSQERGRTDTQYF.

This clonotype has more than one count but fewer than ten. The V gene is TRBV5-1, the J gene TRBJ1-2; 8 nucleotides align to TRBD1. Germline loops: CDR1 SGHRS, CDR2 YFSETQ. Trimming took 3 bases from V and 6 from J; bases not matched to a gene: 7. This CDR3 is built from 14 residues. CDR3 in DNA: TGCGCCAGCAGCTCCTCGACAGGGGTAGATGGCTACACCTTC. Translated: CASSSSTGVDGYTF. Full variable domain (missing parts from reference TRBV5-1 and TRBJ1-2): KAGVTQTPRYLIKTRGQQVTLSCSPISGHRSVSWYQQTPGQGLQFLFEYFSETQRNKGNFPGRFSGRQFSNSRSEMNVSTLELGDSALYLCASSSSTGVDGYTFGSGTRLTVV.

This clonotype turned up a few times. The chain is built from TRBV5-6 and TRBJ1-6, with a weak D call TRBD1 (5 bases). This CDR3 contains 15 residues. Germline values: CDR1 SGHDT, CDR2 YYEEEE. The germline V and J ends were trimmed by 0 bases and 8 bases, with 12 bases remaining between them. As DNA, the CDR3 is TGTGCCAGCAGCTTGGCGTGGGGGACGGATTCACCCCTCCACTTT. Translation: CASSLAWGTDSPLHF.

This clonotype was detected a few times. The chain is built from TRBV2 and TRBJ2-7; D might be TRBD1 or TRBD2, each matching 5 bases. Germline V gene lookup returns CDR1 SNHLY and CDR2 FYNNEI. The CDR3 has 16 amino acids. Trimming took off 8 bases at V and 2 bases at J, with 22 bases between the two ends. This CDR3 reads CASLILQGPGTYEQYF. The CDR3 coding sequence is TGTGCCAGCCTGATTCTCCAGGGCCCCGGGACCTACGAGCAGTACTTC.

At least ten counts were recorded for this clonotype. This chain uses TRBV29-1 with TRBJ2-3; 13 bases are a match to TRBD2. This CDR3 comprises 14 residues. V was clipped by 7 bases and J by 3 bases; unmatched bases: 4. The germline gives CDR1 SQVTM, CDR2 ANQGSEA. This CDR3 reads CSGGLAGSTDTQYF. The CDR3 DNA reads TGCAGCGGGGGACTAGCGGGGAGTACAGATACGCAGTATTTT.

This clonotype has ten or more counts. The rearrangement uses TRBV20-1 and TRBJ2-1; D is undetermined. The CDR3 loop spans 11 amino acids. Between the trimmed V and J ends, which lost 2 bases and 10 bases, there was a span of 9 bases. Germline lookup yields CDR1 DFQATT and CDR2 SNEGSKA (reference sequence). The CDR3 protein is CSARIMGEQFF. The CDR3 DNA sequence: TGCAGTGCTAGAATCATGGGGGAGCAGTTCTTC.